This T cell receptor beta chain was identified in a study of yellow fever vaccine responses in identical twins (dated 2018 in TCRdb). General notes on the study: In identical twins, the study followed T cell clones that responded to the vaccine with precision. What the study reported, not specific to this receptor: The authors reported that the T cell response to vaccination in identical twins appeared partly convergent and partly personalized.

Library method: RT-PCR. Sequenced using an Illumina HiSeq 2500. TCRdb reanalyzed the raw reads on its own, using fastp at Q25 for trimming and MiXCR for clone calling, and kept in-frame beta chains. Identical CDR3 protein sequences are pooled into one entry, listed with their most common genes and DNA. Across this sample there are about 4,800 distinct CDR3 sequences, with around 85% seen only once. The top ten clones comprise 2% to 2.5% of the sample. On this clonotype: Its antigen specificity is not known. Base qualities are not at hand, and no much larger clone is one base apart.

The CDR3 measures 14 amino acids from cysteine to phenylalanine. Solely the CDR3 DNA is kept, with 42 bases framed from the first base. CDR1 and CDR2 are read off the germline V gene (reference sequence) as DFQATT and SNEGSKA. V and J are truncated by 2 bases and 1 base respectively, leaving an intervening sequence of 11 bases. Sequencing was performed on T cells from blood (PBMCs), unsorted or a sorted subset (not recorded which), taken before or after yellow fever vaccination (not recorded which). The receptor chain draws on TRBV20-1 and TRBJ2-5; the D gene is possibly TRBD1, with 5 bases matching. This sequence was found in a woman in her late teens or twenties who received the yellow fever vaccine. Donor details come from another sample of the same person, matched by shared clones. CDR3 protein: CSARPDSPQETQYF. The base sequence is TGCAGTGCTAGACCTGACAGTCCCCAAGAGACCCAGTACTTC.